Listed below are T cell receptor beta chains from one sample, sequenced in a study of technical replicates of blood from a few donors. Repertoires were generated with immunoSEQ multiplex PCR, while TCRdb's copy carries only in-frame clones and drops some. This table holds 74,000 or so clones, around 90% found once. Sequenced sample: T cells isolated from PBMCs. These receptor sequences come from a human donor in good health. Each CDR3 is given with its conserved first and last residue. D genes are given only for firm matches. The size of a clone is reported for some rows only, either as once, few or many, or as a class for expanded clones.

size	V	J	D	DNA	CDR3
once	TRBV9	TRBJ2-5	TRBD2	TGTGCCAGCAGCGTATACAATAGCGGGGGACAAGAGACCCAGTACTTC	CASSVYNSGGQETQYF
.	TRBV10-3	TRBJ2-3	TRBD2	TGTGCCATCAGTGATGTCGGGAGGGGCACAGATACGCAGTATTTT	CAISDVGRGTDTQYF
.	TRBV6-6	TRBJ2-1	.	TGTGCCAGCAGTACTACCCCCAACGAGAATGAGCAGTTCTTC	CASSTTPNENEQFF
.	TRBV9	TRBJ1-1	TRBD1	TGTGCCAGCAGCCCTTGGGGACAGGGGAGTTTCAACACTGAAGCTTTCTTT	CASSPWGQGSFNTEAFF
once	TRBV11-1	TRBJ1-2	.	TGTGCCAGCACCCAGGGTCTCGTCGGCGGCTACACCTTC	CASTQGLVGGYTF
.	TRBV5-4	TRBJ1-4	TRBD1	TGTGCCAGCAGCTGGACAGGGAACGAAAAACTGTTTTTT	CASSWTGNEKLFF
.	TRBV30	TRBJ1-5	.	TGTGCCTGGAGTGAAGAGTATCAGCCCCAGCATTTT	CAWSEEYQPQHF
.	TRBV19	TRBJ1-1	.	TGTGCCAGTAGTCTAGGTAAGAACACTGAAGCTTTCTTT	CASSLGKNTEAFF
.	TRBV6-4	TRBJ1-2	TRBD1	TGTGCCAGCGAGTGCAGGGGGCGCCGGGGCTACACCTTC	CASECRGRRGYTF
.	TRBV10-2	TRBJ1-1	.	TGCGCCAGCAGAGAAGCCGGGTGGAACACTGAAGCTTTCTTT	CASREAGWNTEAFF
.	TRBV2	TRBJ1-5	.	TGTGCCAGCAGGGAGACAGTTGGGGGCAATCAGCCCCAGCATTTT	CASRETVGGNQPQHF
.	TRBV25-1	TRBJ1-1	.	TGTGCCAGCAGAGAATTCAACGGGAACACTGAAGCTTTCTTT	CASREFNGNTEAFF
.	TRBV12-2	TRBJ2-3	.	TGTGCAAGTCGCCAGGGACTAGCGGGAGAGTGTGCAGATACGCAGTATTTT	CASRQGLAGECADTQYF
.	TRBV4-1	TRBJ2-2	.	TGCGCCAGCAGCCAAGTCAGGGTTGATAATCCCGGGGAGCTGTTTTTT	CASSQVRVDNPGELFF
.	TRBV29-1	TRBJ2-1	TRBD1	TGCAGCGTTCAGGGGGTGGGGAATGAGCAGTTCTTC	CSVQGVGNEQFF
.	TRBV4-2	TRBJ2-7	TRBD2	TGTGCCAGCAGCCACCGACTAGCGGCCTACGAGCAGTACTTC	CASSHRLAAYEQYF
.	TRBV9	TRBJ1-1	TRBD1	TGTGCCAGCAGCGGAACAGGGGTGGGTGAAGCTTTCTTT	CASSGTGVGEAFF
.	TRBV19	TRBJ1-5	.	TGTGCCAGTAGTATGGGAGATTTGTATAGCAATCAGCCCCAGCATTTT	CASSMGDLYSNQPQHF
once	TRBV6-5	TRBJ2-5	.	TGTGCCAGCGCCTTAAGACAGGTGGAAGAGACCCAGTACTTC	CASALRQVEETQYF
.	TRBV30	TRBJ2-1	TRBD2	TGTGCCTCGGAGGTAAGGACTAGCCTGTTCTTC	CASEVRTSLFF
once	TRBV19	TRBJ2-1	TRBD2	TGTGCCAGTAGTATAGTTCTAGCGGGAGGCAATGAGCAGTTCTTC	CASSIVLAGGNEQFF
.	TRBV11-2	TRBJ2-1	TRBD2	TGTGCCAGCAGCATAGCGGGAGGCAATGAGCAGTTCTTC	CASSIAGGNEQFF
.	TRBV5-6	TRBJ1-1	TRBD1	TGTGCCAGCAGCTTTCTACCGGGACAGGGTACAAACACTGAAGCTTTCTTT	CASSFLPGQGTNTEAFF
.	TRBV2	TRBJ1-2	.	TGTGCCAGCAGTGAACTTTTGGTAGGCCGGGACACTCGATATGGCTACACCTTC	CASSELLVGRDTRYGYTF
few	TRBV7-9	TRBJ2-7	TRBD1	TGTGCCAGCAGCCCCCAGGGGGAACTTTGCGAGCAGTACTTC	CASSPQGELCEQYF
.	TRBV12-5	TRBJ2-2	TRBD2	TGTGCTAGTGGTCAGAGACTAGCGGGAGGGCCTTTCTGGAACACCGGGGAGCTGTTTTTT	CASGQRLAGGPFWNTGELFF
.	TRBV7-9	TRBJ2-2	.	TGTGCCAGCAGCTTACTAGACGGGACCGGGGAGCTGTTTTTT	CASSLLDGTGELFF
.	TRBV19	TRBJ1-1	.	TGTGCCAGTAGGAGACTAGCGGAGGTGGCTGAAGCTTTCTTT	CASRRLAEVAEAFF
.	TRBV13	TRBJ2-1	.	TGTGCCAGCAGCCTTCCCCTAGCAAATGAGCAGTTCTTC	CASSLPLANEQFF
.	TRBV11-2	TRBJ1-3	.	TGTGCCAGCAGCCCGGGGACGGAGGGGCTAGGTGGAAACACCATATATTTT	CASSPGTEGLGGNTIYF
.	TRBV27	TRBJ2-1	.	TGTGCCAGCAGTCTCCTTATGACAGAGACCTACAATGAGCAGTTCTTC	CASSLLMTETYNEQFF
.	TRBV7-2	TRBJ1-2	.	TGTGCCAGCAGCCCTCGGGGGGGAAACTATGGCTACACCTTC	CASSPRGGNYGYTF
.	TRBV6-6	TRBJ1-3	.	TGTGCCATCCACAGGGCGGATGGAAACACCATATATTTT	CAIHRADGNTIYF
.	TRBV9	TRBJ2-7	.	TGTGCCAGCAGCTCCGCGGCCAGCTCCTACGAGCAGTACTTC	CASSSAASSYEQYF
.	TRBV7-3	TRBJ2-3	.	TGTGCCAGCAGCGACTATCCAGCCGCAGATACGCAGTATTTT	CASSDYPAADTQYF
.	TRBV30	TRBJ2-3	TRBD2	TGTGCCTGGACTCTTTTGACTAGCGGCTACACAGATACGCAGTATTTT	CAWTLLTSGYTDTQYF
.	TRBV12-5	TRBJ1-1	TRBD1	TGTGCTAGTGGACCCACAGGGGGCCGAGCCGAAGAAGCTTTCTTT	CASGPTGGRAEEAFF
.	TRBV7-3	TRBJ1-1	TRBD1	TGTGCCAGCAGCTTAGTTCAGGGACAGGCCATGAACACTGAAGCTTTCTTT	CASSLVQGQAMNTEAFF
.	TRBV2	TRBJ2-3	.	TGTGCCAGCAGCCTACAGGGAAGAGATACGCAGTATTTT	CASSLQGRDTQYF
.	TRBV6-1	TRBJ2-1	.	TGTGCCAGCTACGATACAGTTCGAGTCAATGAGCAGTTCTTC	CASYDTVRVNEQFF
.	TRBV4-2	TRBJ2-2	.	TGTGCCAGCAGCCAAGGGAGCACGAACACCGGGGAGCTGTTTTTT	CASSQGSTNTGELFF
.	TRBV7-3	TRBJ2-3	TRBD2	TGTGCCAGCAGGCCTACTAGCGGGAGCACAGATACGCAGTATTTT	CASRPTSGSTDTQYF
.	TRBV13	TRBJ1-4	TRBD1	TGTGCCAGCAGCCAAGGGACAGGGTATGAAAAACTGTTTTTT	CASSQGTGYEKLFF
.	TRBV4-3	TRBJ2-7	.	TGCGCCAGCAGCCAAGATAGGAGCAGGGGATTGGAGCAGTACTTC	CASSQDRSRGLEQYF
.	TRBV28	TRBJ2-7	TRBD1	TGTGCCACTTCTCGGGACAGCAACTACGAGCAGTACTTC	CATSRDSNYEQYF
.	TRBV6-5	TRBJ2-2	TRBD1	TGTGCCAGCAGTAGGGACAGGTCGTACACCGGGGAGCTGTTTTTT	CASSRDRSYTGELFF
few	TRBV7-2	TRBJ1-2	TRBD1	TGTGCCAGCAGCATCGGACAGGGCTATGGCTACACCTTC	CASSIGQGYGYTF
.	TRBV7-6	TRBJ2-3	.	TGTGCCAGCAGCTTAGCAGTAGGCACAGATACGCAGTATTTT	CASSLAVGTDTQYF
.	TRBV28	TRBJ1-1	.	TGTGCCAGCAGTCCACGGGGGGGCACTGAAGCTTTCTTT	CASSPRGGTEAFF
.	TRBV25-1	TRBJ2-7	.	TGTGCCAGCAGCCCAGCGAGGGTTGGGTCCTACGAGCAGTACTTC	CASSPARVGSYEQYF
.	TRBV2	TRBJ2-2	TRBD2	TGTGCCAGCAGTGAAGCGCTATCAATCGGGGGGAGGAACACCGGGGAGCTGTTTTTT	CASSEALSIGGRNTGELFF
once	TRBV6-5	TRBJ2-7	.	TGTGCCAGCAGTTACTCAGGAACAGCCTACGAGCAGTACTTC	CASSYSGTAYEQYF
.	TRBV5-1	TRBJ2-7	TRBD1	TGCGCCAGCAGCTTAACGACAGGGAACTACGAGCAGTACTTC	CASSLTTGNYEQYF
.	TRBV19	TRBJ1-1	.	TGTGCCAGTAGTATAGTCGGAGTCGGGGGGCGAGACGCTTTCTTT	CASSIVGVGGRDAFF
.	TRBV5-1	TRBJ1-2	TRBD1	TGCGCCAGCAGGAGGACAGGATCGGGCATAGACTATGGCTACACCTTC	CASRRTGSGIDYGYTF
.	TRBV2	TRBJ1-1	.	TGTGCCAGCAGTTACAGAACGACGACATTCACTGAAGCTTTCTTT	CASSYRTTTFTEAFF
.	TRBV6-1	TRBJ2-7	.	TGTGCCAGCAGTGCTAATGCTCGGGGTAATCCCTACGAGCAGTACTTC	CASSANARGNPYEQYF
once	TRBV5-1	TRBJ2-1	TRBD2	TGCGCCAGCAGCTTGCCCCCGCTCCTAGCGGGAGCCAGTAGCTCCTACAATGAGCAGTTCTTC	CASSLPPLLAGASSSYNEQFF
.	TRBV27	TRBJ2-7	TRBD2	TGTGCCAGCAGTTTGGGACTAGCGGGACTCGAGCAGTACTTC	CASSLGLAGLEQYF